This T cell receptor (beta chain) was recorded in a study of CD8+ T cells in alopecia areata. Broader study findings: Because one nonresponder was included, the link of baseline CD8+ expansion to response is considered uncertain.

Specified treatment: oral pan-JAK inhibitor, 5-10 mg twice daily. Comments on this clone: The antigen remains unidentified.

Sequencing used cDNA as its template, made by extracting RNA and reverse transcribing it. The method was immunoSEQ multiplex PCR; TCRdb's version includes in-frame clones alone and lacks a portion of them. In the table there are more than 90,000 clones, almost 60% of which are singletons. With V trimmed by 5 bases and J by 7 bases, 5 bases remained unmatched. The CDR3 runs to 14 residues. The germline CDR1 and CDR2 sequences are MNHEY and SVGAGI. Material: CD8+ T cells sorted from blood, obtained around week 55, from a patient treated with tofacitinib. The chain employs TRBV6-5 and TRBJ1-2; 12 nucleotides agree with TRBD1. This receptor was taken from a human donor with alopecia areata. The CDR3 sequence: CASSMGQGAVGYTF. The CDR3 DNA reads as TGTGCCAGCAGTATGGGACAGGGGGCGGTTGGCTACACCTTC.